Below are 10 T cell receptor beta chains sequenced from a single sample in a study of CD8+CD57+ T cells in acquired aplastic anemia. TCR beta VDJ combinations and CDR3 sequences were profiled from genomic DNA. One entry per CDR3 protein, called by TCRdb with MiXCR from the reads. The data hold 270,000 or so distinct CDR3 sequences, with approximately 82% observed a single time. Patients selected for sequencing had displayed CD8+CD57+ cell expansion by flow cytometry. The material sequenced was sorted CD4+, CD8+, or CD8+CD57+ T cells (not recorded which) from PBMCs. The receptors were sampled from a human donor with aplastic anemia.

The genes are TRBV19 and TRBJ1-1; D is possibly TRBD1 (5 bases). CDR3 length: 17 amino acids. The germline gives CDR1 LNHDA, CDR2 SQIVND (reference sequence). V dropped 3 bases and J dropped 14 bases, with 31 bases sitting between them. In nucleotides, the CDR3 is TGTGCCAGTAGTATTCCCTACGGAGCGGGAGGGGATGAGCAGTTCTTCTTT. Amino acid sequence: CASSIPYGAGGDEQFFF.

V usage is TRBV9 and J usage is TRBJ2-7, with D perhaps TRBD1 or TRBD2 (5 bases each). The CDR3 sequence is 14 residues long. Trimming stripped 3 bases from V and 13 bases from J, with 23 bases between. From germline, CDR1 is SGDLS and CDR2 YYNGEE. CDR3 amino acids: CASSGGADTYYHYF. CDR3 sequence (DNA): TGTGCCAGCAGCGGAGGGGCAGATACCTACTATCATTACTTC.

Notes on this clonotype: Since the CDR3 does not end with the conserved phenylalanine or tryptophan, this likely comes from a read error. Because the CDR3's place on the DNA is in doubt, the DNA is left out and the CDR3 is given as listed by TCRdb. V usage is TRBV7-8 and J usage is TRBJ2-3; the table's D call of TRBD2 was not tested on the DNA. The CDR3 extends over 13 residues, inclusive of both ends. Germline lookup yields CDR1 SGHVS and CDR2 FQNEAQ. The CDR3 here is CASSLGGPPDTQY.

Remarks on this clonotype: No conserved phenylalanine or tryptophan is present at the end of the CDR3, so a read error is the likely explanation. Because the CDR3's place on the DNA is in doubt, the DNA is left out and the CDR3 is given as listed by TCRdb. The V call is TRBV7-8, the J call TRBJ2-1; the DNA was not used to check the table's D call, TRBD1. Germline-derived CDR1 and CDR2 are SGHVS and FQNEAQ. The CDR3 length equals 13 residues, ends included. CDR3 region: CASSFHAVGTAFS.

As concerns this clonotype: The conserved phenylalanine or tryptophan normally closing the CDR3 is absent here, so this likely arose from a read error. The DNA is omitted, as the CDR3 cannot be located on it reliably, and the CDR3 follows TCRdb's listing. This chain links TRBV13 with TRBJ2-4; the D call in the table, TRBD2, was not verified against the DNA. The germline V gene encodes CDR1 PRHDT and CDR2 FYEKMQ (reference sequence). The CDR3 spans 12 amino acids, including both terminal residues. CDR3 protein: CASGVERDGLVY.

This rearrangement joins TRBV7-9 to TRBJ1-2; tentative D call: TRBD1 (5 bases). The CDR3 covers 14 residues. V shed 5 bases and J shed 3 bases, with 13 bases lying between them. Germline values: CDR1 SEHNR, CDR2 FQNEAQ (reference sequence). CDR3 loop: CASSQDTGHYGYTF. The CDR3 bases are TGTGCCAGCAGCCAAGACACAGGCCACTATGGCTACACCTTC.

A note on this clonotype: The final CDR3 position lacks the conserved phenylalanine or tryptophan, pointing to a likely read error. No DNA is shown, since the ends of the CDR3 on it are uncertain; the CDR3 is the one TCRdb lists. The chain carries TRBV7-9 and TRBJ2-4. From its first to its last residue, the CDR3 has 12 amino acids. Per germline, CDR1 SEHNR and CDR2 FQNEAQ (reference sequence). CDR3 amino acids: CASSGPGNVQNY.

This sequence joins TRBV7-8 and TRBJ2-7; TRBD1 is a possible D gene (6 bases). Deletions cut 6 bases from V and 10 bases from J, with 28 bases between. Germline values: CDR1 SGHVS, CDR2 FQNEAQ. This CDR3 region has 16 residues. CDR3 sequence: CASRFPPHGTPPDQYV. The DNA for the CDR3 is TGTGCCAGCAGGTTTCCGCCACACGGGACACCCCCCGACCAGTACGTC.

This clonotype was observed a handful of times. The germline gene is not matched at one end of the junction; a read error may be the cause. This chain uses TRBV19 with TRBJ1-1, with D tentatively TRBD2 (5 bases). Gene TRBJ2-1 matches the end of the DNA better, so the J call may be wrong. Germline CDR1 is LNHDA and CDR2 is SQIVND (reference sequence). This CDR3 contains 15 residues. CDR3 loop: CASSIDSAAYTEQFF. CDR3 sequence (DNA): TGTGCCAGTAGTATAGATAGCGCAGCCTACACTGAGCAGTTCTTC.

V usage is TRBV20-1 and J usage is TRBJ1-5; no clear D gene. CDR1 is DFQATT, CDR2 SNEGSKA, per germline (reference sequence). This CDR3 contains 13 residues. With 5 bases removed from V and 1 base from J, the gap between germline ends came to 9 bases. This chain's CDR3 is CSAASGSNQPQHF. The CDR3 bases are TGCAGTGCTGCGTCGGGAAGCAATCAGCCCCAGCATTTT.